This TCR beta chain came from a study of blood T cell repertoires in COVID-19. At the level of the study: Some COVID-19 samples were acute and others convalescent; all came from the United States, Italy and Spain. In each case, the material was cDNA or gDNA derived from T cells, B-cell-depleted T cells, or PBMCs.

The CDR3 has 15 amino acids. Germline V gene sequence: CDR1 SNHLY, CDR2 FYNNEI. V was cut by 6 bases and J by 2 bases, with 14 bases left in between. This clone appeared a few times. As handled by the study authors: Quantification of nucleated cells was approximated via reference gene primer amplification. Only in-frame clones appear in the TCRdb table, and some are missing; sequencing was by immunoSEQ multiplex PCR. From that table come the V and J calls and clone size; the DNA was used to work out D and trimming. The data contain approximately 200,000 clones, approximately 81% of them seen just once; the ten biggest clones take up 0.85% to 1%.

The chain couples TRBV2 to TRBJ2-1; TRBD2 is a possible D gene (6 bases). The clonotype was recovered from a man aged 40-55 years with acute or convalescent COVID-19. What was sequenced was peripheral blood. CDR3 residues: CASRELAIAYNEQFF. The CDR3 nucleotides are TGTGCCAGCAGGGAACTAGCCATAGCCTACAATGAGCAGTTCTTC.